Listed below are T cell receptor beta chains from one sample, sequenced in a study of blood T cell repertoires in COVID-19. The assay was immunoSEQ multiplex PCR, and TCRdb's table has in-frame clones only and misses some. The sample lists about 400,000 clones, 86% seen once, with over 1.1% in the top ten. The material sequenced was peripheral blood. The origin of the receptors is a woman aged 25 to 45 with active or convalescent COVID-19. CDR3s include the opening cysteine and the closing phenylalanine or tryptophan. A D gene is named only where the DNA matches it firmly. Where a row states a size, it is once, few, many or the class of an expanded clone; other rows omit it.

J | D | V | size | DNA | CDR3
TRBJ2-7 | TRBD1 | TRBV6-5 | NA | TGTGCCAGCAGTTCCTTCGGGACAGAGAAGGGCTACGAGCAGTACTTC | CASSSFGTEKGYEQYF
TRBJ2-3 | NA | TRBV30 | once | TGTGCCTGGAGTGTGGGCTTCACAGATACGCAGTATTTT | CAWSVGFTDTQYF
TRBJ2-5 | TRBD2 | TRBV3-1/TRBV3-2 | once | TGTGCCAGCAGCGTGACTAGCGCACGTCAAGAGACCCAGTACTTC | CASSVTSARQETQYF
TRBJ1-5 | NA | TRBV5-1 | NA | TGCGCCAGCAGTGGGGGGAGCAATCAGCCCCAGCATTTT | CASSGGSNQPQHF
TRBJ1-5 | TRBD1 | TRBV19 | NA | TGTGCCAGTAGTATCGAGGGACAGGGAAGGAATCAGCCCCAGCATTTT | CASSIEGQGRNQPQHF
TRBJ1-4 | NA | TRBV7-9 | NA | TGTGCCAGCAGCTTAGTCCGGTATCGGAATGAAAAACTGTTTTTT | CASSLVRYRNEKLFF
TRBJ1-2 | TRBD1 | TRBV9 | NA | TGTGCCAGCAGCGTAGATGTGGGACAGGGCGGCGTTGGCTACACCTTC | CASSVDVGQGGVGYTF
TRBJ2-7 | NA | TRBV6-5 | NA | TGTGCCAGCAGTTACGCAGCGGAGTACGAGCAGTACTTC | CASSYAAEYEQYF
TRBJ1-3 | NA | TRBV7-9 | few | TGTGCCAGCAGCCTGGAGGGTGGAAACACCATATATTTT | CASSLEGGNTIYF
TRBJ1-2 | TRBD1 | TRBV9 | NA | TGTGCCAGTGGACAGGGGAACTATGGCTACACCTTC | CASGQGNYGYTF
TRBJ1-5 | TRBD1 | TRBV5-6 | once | TGTGCCAGCAGCTCCGCAGGGACAGGCGTTCAGCCCCAGCATTTT | CASSSAGTGVQPQHF
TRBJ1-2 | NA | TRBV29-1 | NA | TGCAGCGTTAACGGGTTGAGCTATGGCTACACCTTC | CSVNGLSYGYTF
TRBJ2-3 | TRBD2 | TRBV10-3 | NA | TGTGCCATCAGTGGTCTAGCGGGACCAGATACGCAGTATTTT | CAISGLAGPDTQYF
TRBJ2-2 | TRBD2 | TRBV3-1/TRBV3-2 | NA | TGTGCCAGCAGCCTCAAGGCCTATCATTGGACTAGCGGGAGCCCGAACACCGGGGAGCTGTTTTTT | CASSLKAYHWTSGSPNTGELFF
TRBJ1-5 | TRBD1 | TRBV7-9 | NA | TGTGCCAGCAGCTCAGAGGGACAGGGATGGAATCAGCCCCAGCATTTT | CASSSEGQGWNQPQHF
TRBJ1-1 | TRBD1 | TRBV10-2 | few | TGCGCCGGTAGACAGGGCATGAACACTGAAGCTTTCTTT | CAGRQGMNTEAFF
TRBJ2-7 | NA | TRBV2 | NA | TGTGCCAGCAGTGGCCTAGCCGGTAGTGCCTACGAGCAGTACTTC | CASSGLAGSAYEQYF